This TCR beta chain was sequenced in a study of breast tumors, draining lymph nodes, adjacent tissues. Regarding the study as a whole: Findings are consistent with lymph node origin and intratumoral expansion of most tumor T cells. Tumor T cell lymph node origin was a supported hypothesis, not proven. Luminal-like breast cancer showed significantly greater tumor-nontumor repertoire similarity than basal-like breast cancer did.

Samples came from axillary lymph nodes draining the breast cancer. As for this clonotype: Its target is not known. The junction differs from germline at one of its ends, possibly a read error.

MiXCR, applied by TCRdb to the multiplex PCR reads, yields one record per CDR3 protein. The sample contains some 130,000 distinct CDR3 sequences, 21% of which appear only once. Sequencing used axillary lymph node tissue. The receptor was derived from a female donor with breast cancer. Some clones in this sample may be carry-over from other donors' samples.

CDR3: CASSYPDSCEQYF. The CDR3 nucleotides read TGTGCCAGCAGTTACCCGGACTCCTGCGAGCAGTACTTC. This chain uses TRBV6-2 or TRBV6-3 with TRBJ2-7, with a possible D match to TRBD2 (5 bases). The germline V gene encodes CDR1 MNHEY and CDR2 SVGEGT. This CDR3 comprises 13 residues.